These T cell receptor beta chains were read from a single sample in a study of cytomegalovirus exposure and HLA in healthy donors. Sequenced by immunoSEQ multiplex PCR; TCRdb stores in-frame clones only, minus some. Among a few hundred thousand clones listed, 70% to 85% were seen once. Material: PBMCs. The receptors derive from an older woman in good health and CMV-seropositive. CDR3s include the opening cysteine and the closing phenylalanine or tryptophan. A D gene is named only where the DNA matches it firmly. Only some rows state a clone size, as once, few, many or a class for expanded clones.

clone size	J gene	V gene	D gene	CDR3 DNA	CDR3 protein
NA	TRBJ2-3	TRBV6-5	NA	TGTGCCAGCAGCGCCCAGGTACGAGATACGCAGTATTTT	CASSAQVRDTQYF
few	TRBJ2-7	TRBV9	TRBD1	TGTGCCAGCAGCGCCCCCCAGATACACAGGGGTAACCACGAGCAGTACTTC	CASSAPQIHRGNHEQYF
NA	TRBJ2-6	TRBV7-9	TRBD1	TGTGCCAGCAGTTTGACAGGGGCTGGGGCCAACGTCCTGACTTTC	CASSLTGAGANVLTF
NA	TRBJ2-3	TRBV28	NA	TGTGCCAGCAGTTTATGGGAGACTAGTGGCACAGATACGCAGTATTTT	CASSLWETSGTDTQYF
few	TRBJ1-5	TRBV9	NA	TGTGCCAGCAGCGTATGGGACACAAATCAGCCCCAGCATTTT	CASSVWDTNQPQHF
few	TRBJ2-3	TRBV11-3	NA	TGTGCCAGCAGCCGGGGTGCAGATACGCAGTATTTT	CASSRGADTQYF
NA	TRBJ2-3	TRBV11-2	TRBD2	TGTGCCAGCAGCTTCCGGCGGGGGGGCACAGATACGCAGTATTTT	CASSFRRGGTDTQYF
NA	TRBJ2-3	TRBV28	NA	TGTGCCGGGAACCGGGCCACAGGGACAGATACGCAGTATTTT	CAGNRATGTDTQYF
NA	TRBJ2-6	TRBV5-1	TRBD2	TGCGCCAGCAGCGCCCAGGGACTAGCGGGAGGGCAATTTAATGGGGCCAACGTCCTGACTTTC	CASSAQGLAGGQFNGANVLTF
NA	TRBJ1-5	TRBV5-1	NA	TGCGCCAGCAGCTTGGACGGGGGAGGCCAGCCCCAGCATTTT	CASSLDGGGQPQHF
NA	TRBJ1-1	TRBV4-3	NA	TGCGCCAGCAGCCAAGATTACCGGGGGGCTGGGTTCGCGGAAGCTTTCTTT	CASSQDYRGAGFAEAFF
few	TRBJ2-5	TRBV9	TRBD1	TGTGCCAGCAGCGCGCAGACAGGGGGAGGCGGGGAGACCCAGTACTTC	CASSAQTGGGGETQYF
NA	TRBJ1-5	TRBV6-5	NA	TGTGCCTCTTGCGCCGTTTATAGCAATCAGCCCCAGCATTTT	CASCAVYSNQPQHF
few	TRBJ1-2	TRBV4-3	NA	TGCGCCAGCAGCCCGACGCAAGGGACACGGAGTATCCACTTC	CASSPTQGTRSIHF
NA	TRBJ2-1	TRBV6-4	TRBD2	TGTGCCAGCAGTGACGGGCGGGGGGCCTACAATGAGCAGTTCTTC	CASSDGRGAYNEQFF
NA	TRBJ2-6	TRBV6-5	NA	TGTGCCAGCAGTTACTCGGGGGCAACTGGGGCCAACGTCCTGACTTTC	CASSYSGATGANVLTF
NA	TRBJ1-1	TRBV28	NA	TGTGCCAGCATCCTCCTATTCGGGAACACTGAAGCTTTCTTT	CASILLFGNTEAFF
NA	TRBJ1-3	TRBV29-1	NA	TGCAGCGCCCAAACTTACTCTGGAAACACCATATATTTT	CSAQTYSGNTIYF
NA	TRBJ2-7	TRBV6-1	TRBD1	TGTGCCAGCAGGAAGGGACAGGGGGAGTACTACGAGCAGTACTTC	CASRKGQGEYYEQYF
NA	TRBJ1-1	TRBV27	NA	TGTGCCAGCAGTTTCTCAGGGAACACTGAAGCTTTCTTT	CASSFSGNTEAFF
NA	TRBJ2-7	TRBV19	NA	TGTGCCAGTAGTATTTGGCGGGACTCCTACGAGCAGTACTTC	CASSIWRDSYEQYF
NA	TRBJ2-7	TRBV5-1	NA	TGCGCCAGCAGCTTTACAGTTCCCTACGAGCAGTACTTC	CASSFTVPYEQYF
NA	TRBJ2-2	TRBV5-1	TRBD2	TGCGCCACCTCGAAGGGGACTAGCGGTCGAAACGGGGAGCTGTTTTTT	CATSKGTSGRNGELFF
NA	TRBJ2-7	TRBV6-5	TRBD1	TGTGCCAGCAGTTACGGGACAGGGGAACCCTCGCAGTACTTC	CASSYGTGEPSQYF
NA	TRBJ1-1	TRBV11-2	TRBD1	TGTGCCAGCAGCTCACAGGGGAGAACTGAAGCTTTCTTT	CASSSQGRTEAFF
NA	TRBJ1-4	TRBV6-6	NA	TGTGCCAGCAGCCCTGGACAGAATGAAAAACTGTTTTTT	CASSPGQNEKLFF
few	TRBJ2-3	TRBV4-2	NA	TGTGCCAGCAGGGGGACTGGCACAGATACGCAGTATTTT	CASRGTGTDTQYF
NA	TRBJ2-5	TRBV4-1	TRBD1	TGCGCCAGCAGCCGACCGGGACAGGGGGCAGAGACCCAGTACTTC	CASSRPGQGAETQYF
NA	TRBJ2-1	TRBV14	NA	TGTGCCAGCAGCCAGAGGCCCTACAATGAGCAGTTCTTC	CASSQRPYNEQFF
NA	TRBJ1-1	TRBV5-1	NA	TGCGCCAGCAGCTTGGAAAGGGGCACTGAAGCTTTCTTT	CASSLERGTEAFF
NA	TRBJ2-7	TRBV5-1	TRBD1	TGCGCCAGCAGCTTGGGTGGGACAGGGTACGAGCAGTACTTC	CASSLGGTGYEQYF
NA	TRBJ2-7	TRBV5-1	NA	TGCGCCAGCAGCTTGCAGGGGACCTACGAGCAGTACTTC	CASSLQGTYEQYF
NA	TRBJ2-2	TRBV5-1	NA	TGCGCCAGCAGCTCTTGGCAGGGGAACACCGGGGAGCTGTTTTTT	CASSSWQGNTGELFF